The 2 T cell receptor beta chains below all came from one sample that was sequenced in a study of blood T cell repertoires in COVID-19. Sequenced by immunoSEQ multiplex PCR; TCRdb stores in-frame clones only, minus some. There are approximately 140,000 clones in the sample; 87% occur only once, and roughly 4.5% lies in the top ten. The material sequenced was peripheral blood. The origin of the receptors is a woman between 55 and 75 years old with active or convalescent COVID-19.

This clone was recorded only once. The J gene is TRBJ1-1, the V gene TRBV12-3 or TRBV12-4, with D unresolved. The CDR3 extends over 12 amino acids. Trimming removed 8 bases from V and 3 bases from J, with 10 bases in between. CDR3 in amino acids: CASFSGHTEAFF. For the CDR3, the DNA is TGTGCCAGCTTTTCCGGTCACACTGAAGCTTTCTTT.

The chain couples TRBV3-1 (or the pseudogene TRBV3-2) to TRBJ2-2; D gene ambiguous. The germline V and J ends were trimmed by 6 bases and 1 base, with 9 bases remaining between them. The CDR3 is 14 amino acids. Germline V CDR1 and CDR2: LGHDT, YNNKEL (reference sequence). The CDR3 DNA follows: TGTGCCAGCAGGCCCAGGAAGAACACCGGGGAGCTGTTTTTT. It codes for CASRPRKNTGELFF.